The 28 T cell receptor beta chains presented below share a single source sample, sequenced in a study of Ad26.COV2.S vaccination and SARS-CoV-2 variants. Treatment of the sample: about 20 received Ad26.COV2.S at low or high dose, single or two shots; 5 received placebo; per-sample allocation not given. Vaccine and placebo recipients were sampled on day 63 after the first injection. Assay: immunoSEQ multiplex PCR; the TCRdb copy retains only in-frame clones and omits some. The repertoire has hundreds of thousands of clones, approximately 88% of them found once; the top ten carry 1.5%. This specimen consisted of peripheral blood, obtained in a trial of Ad26.COV2.S vaccine versus placebo. The receptors come from a person aged 18-65 years who received the Ad26.COV2.S COVID-19 vaccine or a placebo.

The chain employs TRBV18 and TRBJ2-1; a possible D gene is TRBD2 (5 bases). V gave up 10 bases and J gave up 5 bases, with 18 bases separating them. Germline V gene sequence: CDR1 KGHSH, CDR2 LQKENI. The CDR3 contains 14 residues. The CDR3 bases are TGTGCCACTTCCCTAGGACTGCTAGACAATGAGCAGTTCTTC. Translating it yields CATSLGLLDNEQFF. The whole variable domain, remainder taken from reference TRBV18 and TRBJ2-1, is NAGVMQNPRHLVRRRGQEARLRCSPMKGHSHVYWYRQLPEEGLKFMVYLQKENIIDESGMPKERFSAEFPKEGPSILRIQQVVRGDSAAYFCATSLGLLDNEQFFGPGTRLTVL.

The V call is TRBV13, the J call TRBJ2-1; 8 bases align to TRBD1. The germline V gene has CDR1 PRHDT and CDR2 FYEKMQ (reference sequence). V dropped 5 bases and J dropped 9; count of bases not matched to a gene: 9. The CDR3 extends over 14 amino acids. CDR3 nucleotides: TGTGCCAGCAGCCCCTCCCCCACAGGGGGTGAGCAGTTCTTC. This gives the protein CASSPSPTGGEQFF.

About this clone itself: This sample includes further DNA sequences coding for the same CDR3. The V call is TRBV7-2, the J call TRBJ1-5, with D uncertain. Germline V lookup: CDR1 SGHTA, CDR2 FQGNSA. This CDR3 contains 14 residues. Between the trimmed V and J ends, which lost 0 bases and 4 bases, there was a span of 7 bases. CDR3 amino acids: CASSLAAGNQPQHF. CDR3 DNA: TGTGCCAGCAGCTTAGCTGCGGGTAATCAGCCCCAGCATTTT.

This chain joins TRBV6-5 and TRBJ1-5; D gene uncertain. The CDR3 totals 15 residues. V lost 0 bases and J 0 bases, leaving 6 bases between the germline ends. Germline V CDR1 and CDR2: MNHEY, SVGAGI. The CDR3 coding sequence is TGTGCCAGCAGTTACTCGAGAGCTAGCAATCAGCCCCAGCATTTT. It is translated as CASSYSRASNQPQHF.

This clone was picked up one time. The chain joins TRBV9 to TRBJ2-1; D is unclear. The CDR3 sequence is 18 residues long. V was trimmed by 0 bases and J by 7 bases, leaving 23 bases between them. CDR1 SGDLS and CDR2 YYNGEE come from the germline V gene. DNA of the CDR3: TGTGCCAGCAGCGTAGTGCCCCGTACGGTAATCACCCGTAATGAGCAGTTCTTC. Translating gives CASSVVPRTVITRNEQFF.

V is TRBV5-1 and J is TRBJ1-4; 8 positions match TRBD1. V was pared by 1 base and J by 17 bases, with 7 bases of the junction left unmatched. The CDR3 extends over 12 amino acids. Germline V CDR1 and CDR2: SGHRS, YFSETQ. The CDR3 loop reads CASSLPDRDRFF. CDR3 coding DNA: TGCGCCAGCAGCTTGCCGGACAGGGACCGCTTTTTT. The full variable domain, in which reference TRBV5-1 and TRBJ1-4 provide the parts outside the CDR3, is KAGVTQTPRYLIKTRGQQVTLSCSPISGHRSVSWYQQTPGQGLQFLFEYFSETQRNKGNFPGRFSGRQFSNSRSEMNVSTLELGDSALYLCASSLPDRDRFFGSGTQLSVL.

The chain has TRBV2 and TRBJ2-3; a possible D gene is TRBD1 (6 bases). Germline V gene data show CDR1 as SNHLY and CDR2 as FYNNEI. V lost 4 bases and J lost 6, with 14 bases in between. The length of the CDR3 is 14 residues. CDR3 bases: TGTGCCAGCAGTGGGGCAGGGGCGAGGGATACGCAGTATTTT. This translates into CASSGAGARDTQYF.

A single count supports this clone. The rearrangement uses TRBV7-8 and TRBJ1-1, with a tentative D call TRBD1 (5 bases). This CDR3 region has 15 residues. The V gene's germline CDR1 is SGHVS and CDR2 FQNEAQ. The ends were cut back, 1 base at V and 0 bases at J, with 9 bases in the middle. CDR3 in amino acids: CASSLGQRLNTEAFF. The CDR3 DNA sequence: TGTGCCAGCAGCTTAGGACAGAGACTGAACACTGAAGCTTTCTTT. Together with reference TRBV7-8 and TRBJ1-1, the CDR3 gives the full variable domain: GAGVSQSPRYKVAKRGQDVALRCDPISGHVSLFWYQQALGQGPEFLTYFQNEAQLDKSGLPSDRFFAERPEGSVSTLKIQRTQQEDSAVYLCASSLGQRLNTEAFFGQGTRLTVV.

The V call is TRBV18, the J call TRBJ1-1, with D unresolved. This CDR3 has 14 amino acids. CDR1 and CDR2 (germline): KGHSH, LQKENI. The V gene lost 5 bases and the J gene lost 1 base, with 11 bases spanning the gap. The CDR3: CASSKTAENTEAFF. The CDR3 DNA sequence: TGTGCCAGCTCAAAAACGGCAGAGAACACTGAAGCTTTCTTT.

The chain is built from TRBV6-5 and TRBJ1-6; 9 nucleotides match TRBD1. The germline gives CDR1 MNHEY, CDR2 SVGAGI. The CDR3 extends over 15 amino acids. V lost 8 bases and J lost 4; bases outside the gene matches: 6. The DNA for the CDR3 is TGTGCCAGCGCCGGGACAGGGTTATATAATTCACCCCTCCACTTT. This codes for CASAGTGLYNSPLHF.

This clone was seen just once. This chain links TRBV29-1 with TRBJ1-2; 9 bases match TRBD1. J lost 4 bases, V lost 6 bases, and 6 bases had no gene match. Per germline, CDR1 SQVTM and CDR2 ANQGSEA. The CDR3 totals 13 residues. CDR3 in DNA: TGCAGCGTGGGACAGGGAACCCTCTATGGCTACACCTTC. Its protein is CSVGQGTLYGYTF.

The chain couples TRBV5-1 to TRBJ1-1; D not resolved. CDR1 SGHRS and CDR2 YFSETQ come from the germline V gene. The CDR3 runs to 13 residues. Between the trimmed V and J ends, which lost 4 bases and 1 base, there was a span of 8 bases. The CDR3 reads CASSLQANTEAFF. The CDR3 region has the DNA TGCGCCAGCAGCCTCCAGGCGAACACTGAAGCTTTCTTT. Variable domain in full (rest from reference TRBV5-1 and TRBJ1-1): KAGVTQTPRYLIKTRGQQVTLSCSPISGHRSVSWYQQTPGQGLQFLFEYFSETQRNKGNFPGRFSGRQFSNSRSEMNVSTLELGDSALYLCASSLQANTEAFFGQGTRLTVV.

This chain connects TRBV6-5 to TRBJ1-4, with D uncertain. Trimming shortened V by 0 bases and J by 2 bases, and 7 bases separated the two germline ends. There are 15 residues in the CDR3. Germline V CDR1 and CDR2: MNHEY, SVGAGI. CDR3 residues: CASSYSGGTNEKLFF. CDR3 bases: TGTGCCAGCAGTTACTCGGGTGGGACTAATGAAAAACTGTTTTTT.

The chain couples TRBV6-1 to TRBJ1-1, with 7 bases matching TRBD1. Germline assignment: CDR1 MNHNS and CDR2 SASEGT. This CDR3 is 15 amino acids long. Germline trimming cut 1 base from V and 0 bases from J; bases unmatched to any gene: 2. CDR3: CASSEVTGMNTEAFF. The CDR3, as DNA: TGTGCCAGCAGTGAAGTGACAGGGATGAACACTGAAGCTTTCTTT.

This chain uses TRBV19 with TRBJ1-1; D gene uncertain. V lost 7 bases and J 1 base, leaving 16 bases between the germline ends. This CDR3 contains 15 residues. CDR1 is LNHDA, CDR2 SQIVND, per germline (reference sequence). This chain's CDR3 is CASTPGRIRNTEAFF. The CDR3 coding sequence is TGTGCCAGTACCCCGGGTCGAATCCGGAACACTGAAGCTTTCTTT.

This sequence joins TRBV5-4 and TRBJ1-4, with unresolved D. The CDR3 extends over 13 amino acids. The V gene lost 4 bases and the J gene lost 8 bases, with 12 bases spanning the gap. Germline V lookup: CDR1 SGHNT, CDR2 YYREEE (reference sequence). This CDR3 is CASSIDPLEKLFF. CDR3 nucleotides: TGTGCCAGCAGCATCGACCCTTTGGAAAAACTGTTTTTT.

The rearrangement links TRBV30 to TRBJ1-5, with D hard to call. Germline V CDR1 and CDR2: GTSNPN, SVGIG (reference sequence). The CDR3 sequence is 14 residues long. The V and J ends lost 2 bases and 0 bases respectively, with 8 bases between them. The CDR3 DNA is TGTGCCTGGAGTAGCGGTTATAGCAATCAGCCCCAGCATTTT. The encoded protein is CAWSSGYSNQPQHF.

This chain connects TRBV19 to TRBJ1-3, with 10 nucleotides matching TRBD1. Germline assignment: CDR1 LNHDA and CDR2 SQIVND (reference sequence). The CDR3 length is 15 residues. After removal of 6 bases from V and 4 bases from J, the junction contained 6 bases not matched to a gene. Here the CDR3 reads CASRTGQGSGNTIYF. CDR3 sequence (DNA): TGTGCCAGTAGAACGGGACAGGGGTCAGGAAACACCATATATTTT.

The V and J genes are TRBV25-1 and TRBJ2-7; D remains unclear. The CDR3 has 13 residues. V was trimmed by 8 bases and J by 2 bases, leaving 13 bases between them. Per germline, CDR1 MGHDK and CDR2 SYGVNS. The chain's CDR3 is CASRSEIPYEQYF. CDR3 in DNA: TGTGCCAGCCGGTCCGAAATTCCCTACGAGCAGTACTTC.

There are a few counts of this clone. The chain uses TRBV27 and TRBJ1-6; D unresolved. Trimming removed 5 bases from V and 4 bases from J, with 12 bases in between. The CDR3 is 15 amino acids. In germline, CDR1 is MNHEY, CDR2 SMNVEV (reference sequence). CDR3 sequence: CASSPPDGYNSPLHF. The CDR3 bases are TGTGCCAGCAGTCCCCCGGACGGTTATAATTCACCCCTCCACTTT.

This chain connects TRBV19 to TRBJ2-1; 14 nucleotides agree with TRBD2. V shed 7 bases, J shed 6 bases, and the junction held 5 bases outside the gene matches. The CDR3 has 15 amino acids. The germline CDR1 and CDR2 sequences are LNHDA and SQIVND (reference sequence). The CDR3 sequence is CASTKGLAGANEQFF. In nucleotides, the CDR3 is TGTGCCAGTACCAAGGGACTAGCGGGGGCCAATGAGCAGTTCTTC.

The chain carries TRBV5-6 and TRBJ1-5; TRBD1 is a possible D gene (5 bases). CDR3 length: 13 amino acids. Germline V lookup: CDR1 SGHDT, CDR2 YYEEEE. The V and J ends lost 5 bases and 6 bases respectively, with 12 bases between them. This CDR3 is CASSSGFAQPQHF. The DNA of the CDR3 is TGTGCCAGCAGTTCAGGGTTCGCTCAGCCCCAGCATTTT.

This clone has only a few counts. The CDR3 bases are TGTGCCACCAGTGACTCCAGGACTGGTCCGATGGAGCAGTTCTTC. As protein: CATSDSRTGPMEQFF. The rearrangement joins TRBV24-1 to TRBJ2-1; possible D gene TRBD2, 5 bases. This CDR3 contains 15 residues. Germline CDR1 reads KGHDR; CDR2 reads SFDVKD. Trimming stripped 4 bases from V and 10 bases from J, with 19 bases between.

The chain carries TRBV30 and TRBJ1-1, with a tentative D call TRBD1 (5 bases). Trimming left V 3 bases short and J 7 bases short, with 12 bases between. From germline, CDR1 is GTSNPN and CDR2 SVGIG (reference sequence). The CDR3 is 12 amino acids. In nucleotides, the CDR3 is TGTGCCTGGAGGAGCTCAGGACATGAAGCTTTCTTT. Translated, it gives CAWRSSGHEAFF.

The V and J genes are TRBV6-5 and TRBJ2-1; D is undetermined. The CDR3 has 15 residues. Trimming left V 4 bases short and J 2 bases short, with 12 bases between. Germline V gene data show CDR1 as MNHEY and CDR2 as SVGAGI. CDR3 sequence: CASSLSRTPYNEQFF. CDR3 in DNA: TGTGCCAGCAGTTTGAGCAGGACGCCCTACAATGAGCAGTTCTTC.

The chain couples TRBV5-1 to TRBJ2-2; 8 bases match TRBD1. Per germline, CDR1 SGHRS and CDR2 YFSETQ. The CDR3 has 15 residues. The V gene end was trimmed by 1 base and the J gene end by 7 bases; junction bases not matched to a gene: 6. This CDR3 reads CASSLLPGGFGELFF. DNA for the CDR3: TGCGCCAGCAGCTTGCTTCCAGGGGGCTTCGGGGAGCTGTTTTTT.

CDR3 sequence: CASSPDKGGDEKLFF. CDR3 nucleotides: TGTGCCAGCAGCCCAGACAAGGGAGGAGACGAAAAACTGTTTTTT. The chain combines TRBV7-8 with TRBJ1-4; D unresolved. V gave up 5 bases and J gave up 8 bases, with 18 bases separating them. The germline V gene encodes CDR1 SGHVS and CDR2 FQNEAQ. CDR3 size: 15 residues.

The chain is built from TRBV6-5 and TRBJ1-1; D is undetermined. Germline V gene sequence: CDR1 MNHEY, CDR2 SVGAGI. The V and J ends lost 2 bases and 5 bases respectively, with 15 bases between them. This CDR3 region has 15 residues. In DNA form, the CDR3 reads TGTGCCAGCAGTTACACGGGTCTGTCACGGACTGAAGCTTTCTTT. Translation: CASSYTGLSRTEAFF.